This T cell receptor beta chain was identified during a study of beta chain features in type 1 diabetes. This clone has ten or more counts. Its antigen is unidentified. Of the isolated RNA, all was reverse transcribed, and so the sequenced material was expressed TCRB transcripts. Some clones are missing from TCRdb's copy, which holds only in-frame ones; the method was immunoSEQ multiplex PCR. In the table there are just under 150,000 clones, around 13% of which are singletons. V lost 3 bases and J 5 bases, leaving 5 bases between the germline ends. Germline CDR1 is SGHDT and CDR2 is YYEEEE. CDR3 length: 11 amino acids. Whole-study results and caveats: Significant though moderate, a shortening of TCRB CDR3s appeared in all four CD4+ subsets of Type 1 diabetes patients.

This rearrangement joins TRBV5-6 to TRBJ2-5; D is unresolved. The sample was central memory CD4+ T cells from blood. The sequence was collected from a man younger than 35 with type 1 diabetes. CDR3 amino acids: CASSWAETQYF. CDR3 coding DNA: TGTGCCAGCAGCTGGGCGGAGACCCAGTACTTC.